This T cell receptor (beta chain) came from a study of blood T cell repertoires in COVID-19. The Seattle patients joined while their infection was active and were tracked longitudinally afterward. Germline CDR1 reads MNHEY; CDR2 reads SMNVEV (reference sequence). The CDR3 is 13 amino acids. V dropped 5 bases and J dropped 5 bases, with 10 bases sitting between them. How the authors handled the data: Counts of nucleated cells, estimated from reference gene primer amplification, were obtained. The protocol was immunoSEQ multiplex PCR, while the TCRdb copy is restricted to in-frame clones and leaves out a portion. That table is the source of V, J and clone size, and D and trimming were worked out from the DNA. This repertoire shows 300,000 to 400,000 clones, about 91% found once; its top ten account for 7.5% to 10%. This clone was found once.

The receptor comes from a man aged 25 to 45 with COVID-19, enrolled during active disease. The chain joins TRBV27 to TRBJ2-4; D is uncertain. The sample consisted of peripheral blood. CDR3 in amino acids: CASSTRTENIQYF. Here the CDR3 DNA reads TGTGCCAGCAGTACTCGTACTGAAAACATTCAGTACTTC.